This T cell receptor (beta chain) was captured by sequencing in a study of blood T cell repertoires in COVID-19. This clone was seen just once. The assay was immunoSEQ multiplex PCR, and TCRdb's table has in-frame clones only and misses some. Altogether approximately 200,000 clones are present, approximately 80% being singletons, with the ten largest covering roughly 6.9%. V lost 7 bases and J lost 3; bases outside the gene matches: 11. The CDR3 runs 16 residues. Looked up from germline, CDR1 is MDHEN and CDR2 is SYDVKM. Sequences were obtained from peripheral blood. The receptor was isolated from a human donor with acute or convalescent COVID-19. The donor label of this sample is uncertain. This chain uses TRBV28 with TRBJ1-2; TRBD1 matches at 10 bases. CDR3 residues: CASIRTGGSSHYGYTF. The CDR3 bases are TGTGCCAGCATTAGGACAGGGGGTAGTAGTCACTATGGCTACACCTTC.